The 26 T cell receptor beta chains reported below all come from one sample, sequenced in a study of cytomegalovirus exposure and HLA in healthy donors. Researchers ran the PCR with 60 Vbeta and 13 Jbeta primers. Sequencing used immunoSEQ multiplex PCR; TCRdb keeps in-frame clones, though not all of them. The sample table includes around 75,000 clones. The sequenced material came from PBMCs. These TCRs come from an older woman in good health and CMV-seronegative.

The rearrangement joins TRBV19 to TRBJ1-2; D gene ambiguous. V was cut by 3 bases and J by 4 bases, with 9 bases left in between. This CDR3 spans 13 amino acids. In germline, CDR1 is LNHDA, CDR2 SQIVND (reference sequence). CDR3 sequence (DNA): TGTGCCAGTAGTATCAGAATTGCCTATGGCTACACCTTC. Translation gives CASSIRIAYGYTF.

The chain employs TRBV27 and TRBJ2-1, with 10 bases identical to TRBD1. Germline V CDR1 and CDR2: MNHEY, SMNVEV (reference sequence). The CDR3 extends over 16 amino acids. J was trimmed by 4 bases and V by 2 bases; bases with no gene match: 5. In DNA, the CDR3 is TGTGCCAGCAGTTTACAAAGACAGGGGGCATACAATGAGCAGTTCTTC. Its protein product is CASSLQRQGAYNEQFF.

V is TRBV19 and J is TRBJ2-1, with D hard to call. CDR3 size: 14 residues. Germline V gene sequence: CDR1 LNHDA, CDR2 SQIVND (reference sequence). Trimming pared 7 bases from V and 2 bases from J, leaving 12 bases between. The CDR3, as DNA: TGTGCCAGTACGAGGTCCGTGCCCTACAATGAGCAGTTCTTC. Translated: CASTRSVPYNEQFF.

V usage is TRBV28 and J usage is TRBJ1-6; D call uncertain. This CDR3 contains 14 residues. Trimming shortened V by 3 bases and J by 7 bases, and 10 bases separated the two germline ends. Looked up from germline, CDR1 is MDHEN and CDR2 is SYDVKM. This CDR3 is CASSLNSLNSPLHF. The CDR3 DNA reads as TGTGCCAGCAGTTTGAACAGTTTGAATTCACCCCTCCACTTT.

CDR3 in amino acids: CASRGLAGNEQFF. In nucleotides, the CDR3 is TGTGCCAGCCGAGGACTAGCGGGAAATGAGCAGTTCTTC. The chain has TRBV7-9 and TRBJ2-1; 12 positions match TRBD2. Trimming at V came to 8 bases and at J to 7 bases, leaving 3 bases not matched to a gene. The CDR3 spans 13 residues. The germline V gene has CDR1 SEHNR and CDR2 FQNEAQ (reference sequence).

As for this clone: No conserved phenylalanine or tryptophan ends this CDR3, so it is likely a read error. The chain carries TRBV28 and TRBJ2-7; TRBD2 matches 12 bases. Per germline, CDR1 MDHEN and CDR2 SYDVKM. V was clipped by 8 bases and J by 3 bases; unmatched bases: 5. This CDR3 is 14 amino acids long. The CDR3 spells CASRTSGTIYEQYS. CDR3 in DNA: TGTGCCAGCCGGACTAGCGGGACTATCTACGAGCAGTACTCC.

The chain employs TRBV20-1 and TRBJ1-2; D possibly corresponds to TRBD1 (5 bases). V lost 3 bases and J lost 6, with 5 bases in between. This CDR3 comprises 10 residues. Germline CDR1 and CDR2: DFQATT and SNEGSKA (reference sequence). CDR3 in DNA: TGCAGTGCTAGCAGGGATGGCTACACCTTC. It translates to CSASRDGYTF.

The chain combines TRBV6-5 with TRBJ1-2; TRBD1 matches 12 bases. V trimming: 0 bases; J trimming: 7 bases; junction bases outside the gene matches: 3. The CDR3 sequence is 15 residues long. Germline-derived CDR1 and CDR2 are MNHEY and SVGAGI. The CDR3 spells CASSYSGQGAGGYTF. In DNA, the CDR3 is TGTGCCAGCAGTTACTCGGGACAGGGGGCGGGTGGCTACACCTTC.

CDR3 nucleotides: TGTGCCAGCAGTTTTTCAGGGGGTCCTGACACCTTC. Residues: CASSFSGGPDTF. This chain joins TRBV28 and TRBJ1-2; 7 bases are a match to TRBD1. This CDR3 contains 12 residues. The J segment lost 12 bases and the V segment lost 3 bases, leaving 7 bases of the junction unmatched. Germline V lookup: CDR1 MDHEN, CDR2 SYDVKM.

The rearrangement links TRBV5-4 to TRBJ2-7; 8 bases map to TRBD2. The V and J ends lost 1 base and 5 bases, in that order; junction bases with no gene match: 14. This CDR3 region has 17 residues. Germline values: CDR1 SGHNT, CDR2 YYREEE (reference sequence). For the CDR3, the DNA is TGTGCCAGCAGCTTGTCTGTCGGGAGGGGGGTCGAAAACGAGCAGTACTTC. Its protein product is CASSLSVGRGVENEQYF.

The rearrangement joins TRBV6-1 to TRBJ2-7; D might be TRBD2 (5 bases). V was cut by 6 bases and J by 3 bases, with 15 bases left in between. CDR1 MNHNS and CDR2 SASEGT come from the germline V gene. CDR3 length: 14 residues. The DNA for the CDR3 is TGTGCCAGCAGAGCGGTGGGCCTTAACTACGAGCAGTACTTC. Protein: CASRAVGLNYEQYF.

The V and J genes are TRBV7-3 and TRBJ2-1, with 11 bases identical to TRBD2. The ends lost 1 base at V and 7 bases at J; junction bases unmatched: 15. The germline V gene has CDR1 SGHTA and CDR2 FQGTGA. CDR3 length equals 19 residues. CDR3 region: CASSLRATSGTGPGNEQFF. The DNA for the CDR3 is TGTGCCAGCAGCTTAAGGGCGACTAGCGGGACCGGCCCGGGGAATGAGCAGTTCTTC.

The chain is built from TRBV23-1 and TRBJ1-5; TRBD1 agrees at 9 bases. TRBV23-1 is flagged as an ORF with uncertain function. The CDR3 covers 17 residues. Trimming took 3 bases from V and 4 from J; bases not matched to a gene: 10. CDR3 in amino acids: CASSHPDRGLRNQPQHF. CDR3 DNA sequence: TGCGCCAGCAGTCACCCCGACAGGGGGTTGAGGAATCAGCCCCAGCATTTT.

The chain uses TRBV9 and TRBJ1-2, with D tentatively TRBD1 (5 bases). The CDR3 covers 14 residues. Trimming took 2 bases from V and 2 from J, leaving 10 bases between them. Germline lookup yields CDR1 SGDLS and CDR2 YYNGEE. CDR3 in amino acids: CASSVSTENYGYTF. The CDR3 nucleotides are TGTGCCAGCAGCGTCTCGACAGAAAACTATGGCTACACCTTC.

The chain uses TRBV18 and TRBJ1-1, with a tentative D call TRBD1 (6 bases). The germline V and J ends were trimmed by 4 bases and 2 bases, with 11 bases remaining between them. Germline CDR1 is KGHSH and CDR2 is LQKENI. The CDR3 runs 14 residues. The CDR3 loop is CASSQTGDNTEAFF. In DNA, the CDR3 is TGTGCCAGCTCACAGACAGGCGATAACACTGAAGCTTTCTTT.

The CDR3 DNA is TGTGCCATCACGGGAGGGGGGCCTAATGAAAAACTGTTTTTT. It is translated as CAITGGGPNEKLFF. The chain is built from TRBV10-3 and TRBJ1-4, with D tentatively TRBD1 (6 bases). CDR3 length equals 14 residues. The germline V gene has CDR1 ENHRY and CDR2 SYGVKD. The V end was cut by 7 bases, the J end by 3 bases, with 12 bases between.

V is TRBV7-6 and J is TRBJ2-5; no definite D call. The germline gives CDR1 SGHVS, CDR2 FNYEAQ. The CDR3 runs 13 residues. V dropped 6 bases and J dropped 4 bases, with 12 bases sitting between them. The CDR3 nucleotides read TGTGCCAGCAGTCCGGTCCTAGGAGAGACCCAGTACTTC. Translating gives CASSPVLGETQYF.

The chain uses TRBV27 and TRBJ1-1; D not resolved. The V and J ends lost 5 bases and 6 bases respectively, with 16 bases between them. Germline CDR1 is MNHEY and CDR2 is SMNVEV (reference sequence). The CDR3 is 14 amino acids. The CDR3 protein is CASSRDGVASEAFF. CDR3 bases: TGTGCCAGCAGTCGAGACGGAGTCGCCTCTGAAGCTTTCTTT.

The gene calls are TRBV5-1 and TRBJ2-2, with 8 bases aligning to TRBD2. Trimming cost V 4 bases and J 5 bases; bases outside gene matches: 13. Germline CDR1 and CDR2: SGHRS and YFSETQ. CDR3 length: 17 amino acids. CDR3 sequence reads: CASSPPGRTSPTGELFF. The CDR3 nucleotides read TGCGCCAGCAGCCCCCCAGGCCGGACTAGCCCTACCGGGGAGCTGTTTTTT.

DNA for the CDR3: TGTGCCAGCAGTTACGTCCAGGAACCACTCACCGGGGAGCTGTTTTTT. Amino acids: CASSYVQEPLTGELFF. V gene TRBV6-5 combines with J gene TRBJ2-2, with D hard to call. This CDR3 is 16 amino acids long. Germline V gene lookup returns CDR1 MNHEY and CDR2 SVGAGI. V gave up 2 bases and J gave up 4 bases, with 14 bases separating them.

The V call is TRBV7-9, the J call TRBJ2-1, with no clear D. Germline V gene data show CDR1 as SEHNR and CDR2 as FQNEAQ (reference sequence). This CDR3 comprises 15 residues. V shed 5 bases and J shed 8 bases, with 19 bases lying between them. CDR3 nucleotide sequence: TGTGCCAGCAGCCTAAAGAGAAGAGAGAGCGATGAGCAGTTCTTC. Protein: CASSLKRRESDEQFF.

This chain joins TRBV28 and TRBJ2-7; D is ambiguous. The CDR3 runs 15 residues. Trimming took 4 bases from V and 0 from J, leaving 13 bases between them. Per germline, CDR1 MDHEN and CDR2 SYDVKM. The CDR3 DNA follows: TGTGCCAGCAGTTCCCCGGGTAGCAGCTCCTACGAGCAGTACTTC. Amino acids: CASSSPGSSSYEQYF.

V usage is TRBV30 and J usage is TRBJ1-4; TRBD1 matches at 7 bases. J lost 4 bases, V lost 3 bases, and 5 bases had no gene match. The CDR3 length is 14 residues. Germline V gene data show CDR1 as GTSNPN and CDR2 as SVGIG (reference sequence). The CDR3 nucleotides read TGTGCCTGGAGCCTTGGGACAGATAATGAAAAACTGTTTTTT. Its translation: CAWSLGTDNEKLFF. The variable domain in full, with the rest retrieved from reference TRBV30 and TRBJ1-4, is SQTIHQWPATLVQPVGSPLSLECTVEGTSNPNLYWYRQAAGRGLQLLFYSVGIGQISSEVPQNLSASRPQDRQFILSSKKLLLSDSGFYLCAWSLGTDNEKLFFGSGTQLSVL.

The chain links TRBV19 to TRBJ1-6; 7 positions agree with TRBD1. Trimming took 9 bases from V and 10 from J; bases not matched to a gene: 9. Germline values: CDR1 LNHDA, CDR2 SQIVND (reference sequence). CDR3 length equals 13 residues. The CDR3 region is CARADRVESPLHF. The CDR3 bases are TGTGCCAGGGCAGACAGGGTAGAATCACCCCTCCACTTT.

The V gene is TRBV28, the J gene TRBJ1-2; a possible D gene is TRBD1 (6 bases). CDR1 and CDR2 from the germline V gene are MDHEN and SYDVKM. The CDR3 loop spans 14 amino acids. The V and J ends lost 4 bases and 7 bases respectively, with 16 bases between them. CDR3 nucleotide sequence: TGTGCCAGCAGTTCAACCCACCGGACAGTTGGCTACACCTTC. Amino acids: CASSSTHRTVGYTF.

The V gene is TRBV28, the J gene TRBJ2-3; 10 bases are shared with TRBD1. V trimming: 5 bases; J trimming: 1 base; junction bases outside the gene matches: 6. The germline V gene encodes CDR1 MDHEN and CDR2 SYDVKM. CDR3 length: 16 residues. CDR3 nucleotide sequence: TGTGCCAGCAGTGACGCAGACAGGGGGCGCACAGATACGCAGTATTTT. Its protein is CASSDADRGRTDTQYF.